Listed below are T cell receptor beta chains from one sample, sequenced in a study of CD8 T cells in ankylosing spondylitis. One entry per CDR3 protein, called by TCRdb with MiXCR from the 5' RACE reads. The table has some 800,000 distinct CDR3 sequences, 12% seen once. The sample taken for sequencing was blood, either unsorted or a sorted T cell fraction (not recorded which). These receptors were obtained from a male donor with ankylosing spondylitis. Both conserved end residues are part of each CDR3. Fields, in order: clone size, V gene, D gene, J gene, CDR3 DNA, CDR3 protein. The D gene is left open where the match is weak. Only part of the rows carry a size: once, few, many, or a class if the clone is expanded.

>few|TRBV6-5|NA|TRBJ1-5
TGTGCCAGCAGTTCTGGACTTTCTAGCAATCAGCCCCAGCATTTT
CASSSGLSSNQPQHF
>many|TRBV4-2|NA|TRBJ2-7
TGTGCCAGCAGCCAAGACAAGGAACGCGAGCAGTACTTC
CASSQDKEREQYF
>NA|TRBV5-8|TRBD1|TRBJ2-7
TGTGCCAGCACCCGACAGGGAGAAGGCTACGAGCAGTACTTC
CASTRQGEGYEQYF
>NA|TRBV10-3|NA|TRBJ2-7
TGTGCCATCAGCGCCAACCCAGGGGTCGAGCAGTACTTC
CAISANPGVEQYF
>NA|TRBV6-5|TRBD1|TRBJ2-7
TGTGCCAGCAGTTACGGACAGGGGGAAGAGCAGTACTTC
CASSYGQGEEQYF
>NA|TRBV7-2|NA|TRBJ1-1
TGTGCCAGCAGCTCCCGGGAAACTGAAGCTTTCTTT
CASSSRETEAFF
>NA|TRBV6-2/TRBV6-3|NA|TRBJ2-1
TGTGCCAGCAGTTACGACCCCGATGGGGATGAGCAGTTCTTC
CASSYDPDGDEQFF
>NA|TRBV15|TRBD1|TRBJ1-6
TGTGCCACCAGCAGGGGACAGGGGACTTCACCCCTCCACTTT
CATSRGQGTSPLHF
>many|TRBV10-3|NA|TRBJ2-3
TGTGCCATCGCCGGCAGTTTAGGCAGAGATACGCAGTATTTT
CAIAGSLGRDTQYF
>NA|TRBV5-1|TRBD1|TRBJ2-2
TGCGCCAGCAGCATAACGACAGGGCCCGGGGAGCTGTTTTTT
CASSITTGPGELFF
>few|TRBV20-1|NA|TRBJ2-2
TGCAGTGCTAGAGATATTAGGAGAGGCAGGCGCACCGGGGAGCTGTTTTTT
CSARDIRRGRRTGELFF
>many|TRBV24-1|TRBD1|TRBJ1-1
TGTGCCACCAGTGAGGCAGGGGGCACTGAAGCTTTCTTT
CATSEAGGTEAFF
>NA|TRBV4-3|TRBD2|TRBJ2-7
TGCGCCAGCAGCCAGAGACTAGCGGGAGAGGGGTACGAGCAGTACTTC
CASSQRLAGEGYEQYF
>many|TRBV24-1|TRBD1|TRBJ2-4
TGTGCCACCAGTGACCCTCTGACAGGGGACACAATTCAGTACTTC
CATSDPLTGDTIQYF
>many|TRBV12-3/TRBV12-4|TRBD2|TRBJ2-1
TGTGCCAGCAGTTTAAGGACTAGCGAGTTCTTC
CASSLRTSEFF
>few|TRBV4-2|TRBD1|TRBJ1-1
TGTGCCAGCAGCCCCATCCTCAGGGGGGTTAACACTGAAGCTTTCTTT
CASSPILRGVNTEAFF
>many|TRBV7-2|TRBD2|TRBJ2-3
TGTGCCAGCAGCTTACGATGGACTAGCGGGAGTACAGATACGCAGTATTTT
CASSLRWTSGSTDTQYF
>many|TRBV5-1|NA|TRBJ2-7
TGCGCCAGCAGCTTGGGACAGCGGTCTGACGAGCAGTACTTC
CASSLGQRSDEQYF
>NA|TRBV28|NA|TRBJ1-1
TGTGCCAGCACCCGCTCCCTCACTGAAGCTTTCTTT
CASTRSLTEAFF
>NA|TRBV5-6|NA|TRBJ2-1
TGTGCCAGCAGGTCCCAGACCCTCGAGAGAAAAGAGTTCTTC
CASRSQTLERKEFF
>NA|TRBV27|TRBD2|TRBJ2-7
TGTGCCAGCAGTCGAGGACAAAGGCGGGGGTCCTACGAGCAGTACTTC
CASSRGQRRGSYEQYF
>NA|TRBV20-1|TRBD2|TRBJ2-7
TGCAGTGCTAGAGATCTAAGCGGGAGAGCCCACTACGAGCAGTACTTC
CSARDLSGRAHYEQYF
>few|TRBV5-1|TRBD2|TRBJ2-7
TGCGCCAGCAGCTTGTCTAGCGGGAATTACGGCGAGCAGTACTTC
CASSLSSGNYGEQYF
>few|TRBV4-3|NA|TRBJ2-7
TGCGCCAGCAGCCAAGACTGGGGCCTTTACTACGAGCAGTACTTC
CASSQDWGLYYEQYF
>NA|TRBV4-2|NA|TRBJ1-5
TGTGCCAGCAGCCGGGGGGTCCAGACTAGCAATCAGCCCCAGCATTTT
CASSRGVQTSNQPQHF
>many|TRBV29-1|NA|TRBJ2-7
TGCAGCGTTGAAAAGGAGAACATGGGGGAGCAGTACTTC
CSVEKENMGEQYF
>many|TRBV20-1|TRBD2|TRBJ2-7
TGCAGTGCTAGACCCCCCGATAGCGGGAGGGCCGGCGAGCAGTACTTC
CSARPPDSGRAGEQYF
>NA|TRBV18|NA|TRBJ2-7
TGTGCCAGCTCTCCCGGGACGCCAACCGAGCAGTACTTC
CASSPGTPTEQYF
>many|TRBV28|NA|TRBJ1-5
TGTGCCAGCACGGCGGGGGGAGAGATCTATAGCAATCAGCCCCAGCATTTT
CASTAGGEIYSNQPQHF
>many|TRBV6-1|TRBD1|TRBJ2-1
TGTGCCAGCAGGATGGACAGGGTAGTGAATGAGCAGTTCTTC
CASRMDRVVNEQFF
>NA|TRBV9|TRBD2|TRBJ2-7
TGTGCCAGCAGCCCTGGGACTAGCGGGTCGTTCTCCTACGAGCAGTACTTC
CASSPGTSGSFSYEQYF
>NA|TRBV20-1|NA|TRBJ1-2
TGCAGTGCTAGTTGGCAGGCTAACTATGGCTACACCTTC
CSASWQANYGYTF
>NA|TRBV5-1|TRBD1|TRBJ2-3
TGCGCCAGCAGCTTTCCGACAGGGGGAACAGATACGCAGTATTTT
CASSFPTGGTDTQYF
>many|TRBV6-2/TRBV6-3|NA|TRBJ2-1
TGTGCCAGCAGTTTGTTATCGGCTGCAGGAAATAACAATGAGCAGTTCTTC
CASSLLSAAGNNNEQFF
>NA|TRBV11-2|NA|TRBJ2-7
TGTGCCAGCAGCTTAAGCCCCACCTCCAGGGAGCAGTACTTC
CASSLSPTSREQYF
>many|TRBV20-1|TRBD2|TRBJ2-1
TGCAGTGCAAATTCCGGGACTAGCGGGAGTGGAGAGCAGTTCTTC
CSANSGTSGSGEQFF